This TCR beta chain derives from a study of blood T cell repertoires in COVID-19. Study in general: Italy, Spain and the United States were the sources of the convalescent and acute COVID-19 samples. The cDNA or gDNA used as material had been derived from T cells, B-cell-depleted T cells, or PBMCs.

The V segment lost 9 bases and the J segment 5 bases; nucleotides outside the gene matches: 8. This CDR3 is 13 amino acids long. The V gene's germline CDR1 is MGHDK and CDR2 SYGVNS. Authors' methods: How many nucleated cells were present was estimated from reference gene primer amplification. Sequenced by immunoSEQ multiplex PCR; TCRdb stores in-frame clones only, minus some. That table supplies the V and J calls and clone size; D and trimming were determined from the DNA. The data contain tens of thousands of clones, roughly nine tenths of them seen just once; the ten biggest clones take up roughly 1.5%.

This chain joins TRBV25-1 and TRBJ1-2; 8 bases map to TRBD1. The receptor comes from a man between 60 and 75 years old with acute or convalescent COVID-19. The sequencing sample was made of peripheral blood. The CDR3 spells CASHRGQGYGYTF. CDR3 DNA: TGTGCCAGTCATCGTGGACAGGGTTATGGCTACACCTTC.